Each of the 15 T cell receptor beta chains below was sequenced from the same sample in a study of blood T cell repertoires in COVID-19. The repertoire was sequenced with immunoSEQ multiplex PCR; TCRdb's copy has only in-frame clones and lacks some. Of approximately 240,000 clones listed, 84% are singletons. The sample comprised peripheral blood. The receptors shown here come from a woman at least 80 years old with active or convalescent COVID-19.

This chain links TRBV28 with TRBJ2-2, with TRBD1 identical over 9 bases. The ends lost 5 bases at V and 1 base at J; junction bases unmatched: 2. The length of the CDR3 is 15 residues. Germline V lookup: CDR1 MDHEN, CDR2 SYDVKM. The CDR3 bases are TGTGCCAGCAGTCACAGGGGGCTGAACACCGGGGAGCTGTTTTTT. Protein product: CASSHRGLNTGELFF.

The rearrangement uses TRBV28 and TRBJ2-6, with D possibly TRBD1 on 6 matching bases. The germline V and J ends were trimmed by 3 bases and 4 bases, with 13 bases remaining between them. The CDR3 totals 16 residues. Germline CDR1 MDHEN, CDR2 SYDVKM. CDR3 residues: CASSLVGAEGANVLTF. CDR3 sequence (DNA): TGTGCCAGCAGTTTGGTGGGGGCGGAAGGGGCCAACGTCCTGACTTTC.

The genes are TRBV5-4 and TRBJ1-1; 9 bases align to TRBD1. This CDR3 spans 14 amino acids. Germline assignment: CDR1 SGHNT and CDR2 YYREEE (reference sequence). V gave up 4 bases and J gave up 0 bases; unmatched junction bases: 1. The CDR3 loop is CASSGQGMNTEAFF. CDR3 sequence (DNA): TGTGCCAGCAGCGGACAGGGGATGAACACTGAAGCTTTCTTT.

The chain combines TRBV18 with TRBJ2-5, with D tentatively TRBD1 (6 bases). Per germline, CDR1 KGHSH and CDR2 LQKENI. The CDR3 runs to 15 residues. V was cut by 0 bases and J by 0 bases, with 8 bases left in between. Here the CDR3 reads CASSPPGQNQETQYF. CDR3 coding DNA: TGTGCCAGCTCACCACCCGGACAGAACCAAGAGACCCAGTACTTC.

V gene TRBV6-2 or TRBV6-3 combines with J gene TRBJ2-1; 9 bases match TRBD2. CDR1 and CDR2 from the germline V gene are MNHEY and SVGEGT. The V segment lost 5 bases and the J segment 6 bases; nucleotides outside the gene matches: 5. This CDR3 region has 14 residues. The CDR3 region has the DNA TGTGCCAGCAGTATTAGCGGGAGTAGCAATGAGCAGTTCTTC. As protein: CASSISGSSNEQFF.

The rearrangement joins TRBV7-9 to TRBJ1-5, with D possibly being TRBD1 (5 bases). V shed 5 bases and J shed 5 bases, with 16 bases lying between them. The CDR3 is 15 amino acids. CDR1 is SEHNR and CDR2 is FQNEAQ in the germline V gene (reference sequence). The CDR3 region is CASSAPGGVDQPQHF. The CDR3 DNA reads as TGTGCCAGCAGCGCCCCCGGGGGGGTTGATCAGCCCCAGCATTTT.

This rearrangement joins TRBV3-1 (or the pseudogene TRBV3-2) to TRBJ2-2; D gene ambiguous. Looked up from germline, CDR1 is LGHDT and CDR2 is YNNKEL (reference sequence). Between the trimmed V and J ends, which lost 3 bases and 0 bases, there was a span of 2 bases. This CDR3 comprises 13 residues. CDR3 in DNA: TGTGCCAGCAGCCACGCGAACACCGGGGAGCTGTTTTTT. Translated: CASSHANTGELFF.

J is TRBJ1-1 and V is TRBV11-2, with TRBD1 identical over 7 bases. Germline trimming cut 2 bases from V and 3 bases from J; bases unmatched to any gene: 0. There are 13 residues in the CDR3. The germline gives CDR1 SGHAT, CDR2 FQNNGV. The CDR3 here is CASSLTGDTEAFF. Written as DNA, the CDR3 is TGTGCCAGCAGCTTAACAGGGGACACTGAAGCTTTCTTT.

The V and J genes are TRBV6-5 and TRBJ2-7; tentative D call: TRBD1 (6 bases). Between the trimmed V and J ends, which lost 2 bases and 4 bases, there was a span of 12 bases. The CDR3 is 14 amino acids. The germline CDR1 and CDR2 sequences are MNHEY and SVGAGI. The CDR3 bases are TGTGCCAGCAGTTACAAAACAGGGAAGTACGAGCAGTACTTC. Translating gives CASSYKTGKYEQYF.

The rearrangement joins TRBV30 to TRBJ1-2; 9 bases align to TRBD1. Germline V CDR1 and CDR2: GTSNPN, SVGIG (reference sequence). The CDR3 runs 15 residues. The V and J ends lost 3 bases and 3 bases, in that order; junction bases with no gene match: 8. The CDR3 is CAWRLGTGWHYGYTF. The CDR3 coding sequence is TGTGCCTGGAGACTCGGGACAGGGTGGCACTATGGCTACACCTTC.

Notes on this clone: A read error may be the cause here, since a much bigger clone is one base away. This chain uses TRBV7-9 with TRBJ1-6, with D possibly TRBD1 on 5 matching bases. V dropped 5 bases and J dropped 0 bases, with 8 bases sitting between them. The CDR3 has 15 amino acids. Germline assignment: CDR1 SEHNR and CDR2 FQNEAQ (reference sequence). This chain's CDR3 is CASSHDSSYNSPLHF. DNA of the CDR3: TGTGCCAGCAGCCACGACAGCTCCTATAATTCACCCCTCCACTTT.

The rearrangement joins TRBV10-3 to TRBJ1-5; tentative D call: TRBD1 (5 bases). Germline V gives CDR1 ENHRY, CDR2 SYGVKD. Trimming shortened V by 10 bases and J by 4 bases, and 11 bases separated the two germline ends. The CDR3 runs 12 residues. CDR3 in DNA: TGTGCCACCAGAGGGGTAAATCAGCCCCAGCATTTT. Its translation: CATRGVNQPQHF.

CDR3 protein: CASSPSGLAIYEQYF. CDR3 nucleotide sequence: TGTGCCAGCAGCCCCTCGGGACTAGCGATCTACGAGCAGTACTTC. The chain uses TRBV4-2 and TRBJ2-7; TRBD2 matches at 10 bases. The germline V gene has CDR1 LGHNA and CDR2 YNFKEQ. The CDR3 contains 15 residues. After removal of 4 bases from V and 3 bases from J, the junction contained 6 bases not matched to a gene.

The chain has TRBV18 and TRBJ2-7; D gene unclear. The ends were cut back, 3 bases at V and 9 bases at J, with 15 bases in the middle. The germline gives CDR1 KGHSH, CDR2 LQKENI. This CDR3 is 13 amino acids long. The DNA of the CDR3 is TGTGCCAGCTCACCTTCACCACCTGAAGCGCAGTACTTC. Translated: CASSPSPPEAQYF.

This rearrangement joins TRBV19 to TRBJ2-2; 8 nucleotides align to TRBD1. Trimming took 5 bases from V and 6 from J; bases not matched to a gene: 11. This CDR3 region has 16 residues. Per germline, CDR1 LNHDA and CDR2 SQIVND (reference sequence). The CDR3 DNA reads as TGTGCCAGTAGTCCTGGGAACAGGGGGTTCGCCGGGGAGCTGTTTTTT. Its protein is CASSPGNRGFAGELFF.